This T cell receptor (beta chain) emerged from a study of shared clonotypes between healthy human individuals (TCRdb year 2020). For the wider study: Three men and a couple of women, aged 18 to 49 years, made up the cohort. Per donor, three plates each were used for CD4 naive and CD4 memory, two for CD8 naive, and one for CD8 memory. Blood TCR repertoires of about 5 healthy adults were deeply sequenced to estimate repertoire size and the extent of clonotype sharing between individuals. Different laboratories and diverse techniques were used to prepare libraries and sequence TCR repertoires, to increase sequencing depth and limit assay-specific biases. Per donor, leukapheresis produced somewhere between about 0.94 and 9.5 billion PBMCs.

Using the deep immunoSEQ assay, TCR CDR3 regions were amplified from genomic DNA by multiplex PCR. Extracted genomic DNA from each cell subset was spread evenly across all wells of several immunoSEQ 96-well plates, with each plate serving as a replicate. For sorted subsets, each replicate PCR was loaded with around 200 ng genomic DNA, equivalent to some 31,000 T cell genomes. Purified libraries were quantified with a Qubit 3.0 fluorometer, sized on a Bioanalyzer 2100, and re-quantified with the KAPA Library Quantification kit. Each immunoSEQ 96-well plate was sequenced on its own single-read 150-cycle Illumina NextSeq 550 flow cell. The paper's data handling went like this. Because the immunoSEQ output included only junctional sequences and no quality scores, the filtering could not be the same as the filtering used for full-length reads. To assign V/J genes and CDR3, sequences were annotated using PyIR, a Python wrapper for IgBLAST v1.9, with IMGT germline references. Any read was removed if the V/J assignment was weak (E-value above 1e-6), the CDR3 was missing, or the read contained stop codons, out-of-frame junctions, or ambiguous translated residues. A V3J clonotype was defined by an identical inferred V gene, J gene, and CDR3 amino acid sequence. To compute the percentage overlap between repertoires, the number of shared unique clonotypes was divided by the size of the smaller repertoire. RTK rarefaction, the Chao1 estimator, and Recon v2.1 estimates of unobserved clonotypes were used to assess repertoire richness. For all TCRbeta clonotypes obtained by the gDNA method from a handful of donors, generation probabilities were computed with OLGA. This immuneACCESS table, as held by TCRdb, lists in-frame sequences with V and J called but not all clones. Of the missing ones, under half trace to an unresolved V gene in checked studies; the others have no known cause. Clonal size and the V and J genes are those of that table, whereas D and trimming came from the DNA. This sample holds about 2.4 million clones; roughly 92% were observed only once. Over 0.12% of the sample is in the top ten clones.

The donors were healthy, HIV-negative adults who had no recently reported acute infections or vaccinations. Every donor was a Caucasian adult residing in Nashville, Tennessee, USA. CD4+ T cells were enriched through magnetic negative selection, after which naive cells were positively selected on CD45RA and the remaining negative fraction served as the memory subset. After blood collection by leukapheresis, PBMCs were isolated using Ficoll-Histopaque density gradient centrifugation and then cryopreserved in the vapor phase of liquid nitrogen. Analytical flow cytometry was used to check the purity and quantity of every magnetically sorted T cell population. From each sorted fraction, genomic DNA was isolated and quantified by UV absorbance on a Nanodrop 2000c. V is pared back by 6 bases and J by 4 bases, with 12 bases lying between the germline termini. The germline V gene (reference sequence) sets CDR1 to MNHNY and CDR2 to SVGAGI. The CDR3 spans 13 residues, from the cysteine through the phenylalanine. Just the 39-base CDR3 DNA is kept, in frame starting at base 1.

The full study reports these points: Pairwise subsampling indicated that sequencing depth was expected to affect the degree of clonotype sharing among donors. Sampling was limited to blood, and TCR repertoires in tissue likely differ from TCR repertoires in blood. Estimated clonotype richness was generally larger for naive than for memory subsets. Even with the large sequencing depth, rarefaction of the sorted-subset datasets indicated that sequencing was incomplete. Higher generation probabilities were observed for clonotypes shared by all four sorted-subset donors than for non-shared clonotypes. Across a few donors, around 5% of naive CD4, approximately 3.6% of naive CD8, approximately 2.5% of memory CD4, and roughly 0.4% of memory CD8 clonotypes were shared. Because the study included a small number of donors, the genetic and exposure-history diversity represented was limited.

Points on this clone: The antigen it binds to is not known. Nothing much larger sits one base from this clone, and base qualities are not available.

Source material: naive CD4+ T cells sorted from blood. The meaning of the sample's cell subset or site label: CD45RA+ positively selected. The sequence was obtained from a man aged 18 to 29 in good health. The sequence is built from TRBV6-6 and TRBJ1-1; no D gene is confidently identified. The sequence in DNA is TGTGCCAGCAGCCCCCCGGGATCCACTGAAGCTTTCTTT. It specifies CASSPPGSTEAFF.